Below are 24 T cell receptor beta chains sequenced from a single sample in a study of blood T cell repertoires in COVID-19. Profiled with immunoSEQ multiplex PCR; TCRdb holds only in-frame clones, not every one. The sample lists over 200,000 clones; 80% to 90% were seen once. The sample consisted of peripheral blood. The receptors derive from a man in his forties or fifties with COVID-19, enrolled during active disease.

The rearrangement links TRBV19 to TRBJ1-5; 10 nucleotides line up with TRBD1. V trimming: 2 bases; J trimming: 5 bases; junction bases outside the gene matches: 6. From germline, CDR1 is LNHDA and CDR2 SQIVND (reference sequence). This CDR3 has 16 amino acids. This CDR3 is CASSISHGQGDQPQHF. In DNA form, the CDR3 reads TGTGCCAGTAGTATATCCCATGGACAGGGGGATCAGCCCCAGCATTTT.

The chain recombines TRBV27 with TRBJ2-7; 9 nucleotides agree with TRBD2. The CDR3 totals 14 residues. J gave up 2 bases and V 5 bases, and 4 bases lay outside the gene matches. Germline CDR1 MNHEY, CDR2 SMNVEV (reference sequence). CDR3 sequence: CASSTAGGPYEQYF. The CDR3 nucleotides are TGTGCCAGCAGTACAGCGGGAGGCCCCTACGAGCAGTACTTC.

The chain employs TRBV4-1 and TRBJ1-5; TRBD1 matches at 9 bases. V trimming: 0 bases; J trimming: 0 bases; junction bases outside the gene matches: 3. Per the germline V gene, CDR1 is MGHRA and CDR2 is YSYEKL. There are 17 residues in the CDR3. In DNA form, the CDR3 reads TGCGCCAGCAGCCAAGACCCGGGACAGGGTAGCAATCAGCCCCAGCATTTT. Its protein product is CASSQDPGQGSNQPQHF.

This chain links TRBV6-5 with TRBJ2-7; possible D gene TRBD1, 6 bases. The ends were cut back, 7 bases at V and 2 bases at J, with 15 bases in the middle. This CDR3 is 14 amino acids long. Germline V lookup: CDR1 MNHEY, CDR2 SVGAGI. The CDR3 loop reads CASMGRGGPYEQYF. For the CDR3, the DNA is TGTGCCAGCATGGGGCGAGGGGGACCCTACGAGCAGTACTTC.

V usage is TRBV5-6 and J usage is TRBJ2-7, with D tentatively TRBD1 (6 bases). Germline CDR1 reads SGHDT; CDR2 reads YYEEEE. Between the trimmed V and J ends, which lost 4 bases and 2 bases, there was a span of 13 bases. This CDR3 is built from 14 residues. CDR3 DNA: TGTGCCAGCAGCCTAACAGGGTTAACCTACGAGCAGTACTTC. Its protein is CASSLTGLTYEQYF.

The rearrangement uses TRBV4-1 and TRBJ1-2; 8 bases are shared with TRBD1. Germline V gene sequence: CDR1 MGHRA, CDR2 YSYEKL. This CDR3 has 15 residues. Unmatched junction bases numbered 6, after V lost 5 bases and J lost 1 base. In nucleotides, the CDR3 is TGCGCCAGCAGCAAAGGACAGGGCGATAACTATGGCTACACCTTC. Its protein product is CASSKGQGDNYGYTF.

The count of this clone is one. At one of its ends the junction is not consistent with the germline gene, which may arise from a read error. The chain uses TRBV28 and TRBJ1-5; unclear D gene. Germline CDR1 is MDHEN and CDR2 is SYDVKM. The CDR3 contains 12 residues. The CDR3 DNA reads TGTGCCAGCAGTACCGTCGGACCTGAGACGGGGTTT. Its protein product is CASSTVGPETGF.

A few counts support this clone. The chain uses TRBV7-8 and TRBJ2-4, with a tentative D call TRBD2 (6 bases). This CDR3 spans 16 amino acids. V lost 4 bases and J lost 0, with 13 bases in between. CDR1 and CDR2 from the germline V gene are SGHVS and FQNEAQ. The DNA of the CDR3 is TGTGCCAGCAGCTCAAAGCGGGTAACAGCCAAAAACATTCAGTACTTC. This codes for CASSSKRVTAKNIQYF.

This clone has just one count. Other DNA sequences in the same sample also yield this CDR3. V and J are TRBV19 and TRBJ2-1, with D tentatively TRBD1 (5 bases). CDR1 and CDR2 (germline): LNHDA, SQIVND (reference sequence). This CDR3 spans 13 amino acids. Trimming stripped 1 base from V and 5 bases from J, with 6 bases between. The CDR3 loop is CASSIGQNNEQFF. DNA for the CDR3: TGTGCCAGTAGTATAGGACAGAACAATGAGCAGTTCTTC. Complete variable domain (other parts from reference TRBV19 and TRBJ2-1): DGGITQSPKYLFRKEGQNVTLSCEQNLNHDAMYWYRQDPGQGLRLIYYSQIVNDFQKGDIAEGYSVSREKKESFPLTVTSAQKNPTAFYLCASSIGQNNEQFFGPGTRLTVL.

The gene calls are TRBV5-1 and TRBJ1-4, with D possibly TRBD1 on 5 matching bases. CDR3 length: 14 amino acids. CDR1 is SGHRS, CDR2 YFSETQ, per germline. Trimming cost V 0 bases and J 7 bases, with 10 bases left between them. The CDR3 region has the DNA TGCGCCAGCAGCTTGGAGGGGAGGGCTGAAAAACTGTTTTTT. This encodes CASSLEGRAEKLFF. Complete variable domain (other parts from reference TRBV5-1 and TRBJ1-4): KAGVTQTPRYLIKTRGQQVTLSCSPISGHRSVSWYQQTPGQGLQFLFEYFSETQRNKGNFPGRFSGRQFSNSRSEMNVSTLELGDSALYLCASSLEGRAEKLFFGSGTQLSVL.

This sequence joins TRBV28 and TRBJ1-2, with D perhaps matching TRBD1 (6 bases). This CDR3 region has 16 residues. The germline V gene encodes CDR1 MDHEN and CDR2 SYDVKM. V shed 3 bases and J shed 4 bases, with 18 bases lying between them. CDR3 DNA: TGTGCCAGCAGTTTTGCAACCATCCAGGGGAGCTATGGCTACACCTTC. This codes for CASSFATIQGSYGYTF.

This chain's CDR3 is CASTPQGFAGELFF. The CDR3 nucleotides are TGTGCCAGCACCCCGCAGGGCTTCGCCGGGGAGCTGTTTTTT. V gene TRBV2 combines with J gene TRBJ2-2, with D maybe TRBD1 (5 bases). The germline V gene encodes CDR1 SNHLY and CDR2 FYNNEI. There are 14 residues in the CDR3. V lost 7 bases and J lost 6, with 15 bases in between.

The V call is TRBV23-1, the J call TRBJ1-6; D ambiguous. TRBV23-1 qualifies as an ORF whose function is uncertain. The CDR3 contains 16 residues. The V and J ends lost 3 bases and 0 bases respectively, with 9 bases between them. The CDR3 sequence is CASSQYHFSYNSPLHF. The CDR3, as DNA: TGCGCCAGCAGTCAGTATCACTTCTCCTATAATTCACCCCTCCACTTT.

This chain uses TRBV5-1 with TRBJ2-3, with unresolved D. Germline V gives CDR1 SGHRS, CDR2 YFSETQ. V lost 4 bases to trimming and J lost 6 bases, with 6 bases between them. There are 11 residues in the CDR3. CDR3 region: CASSDTDTQYF. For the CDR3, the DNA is TGCGCCAGCAGCGACACGGATACGCAGTATTTT.

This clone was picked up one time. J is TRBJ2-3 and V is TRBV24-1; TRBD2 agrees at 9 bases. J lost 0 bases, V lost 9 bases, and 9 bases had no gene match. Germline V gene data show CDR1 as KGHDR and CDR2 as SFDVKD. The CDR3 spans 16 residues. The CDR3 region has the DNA TGTGCCACCGGAGAGCGGGGGGACCTTAGCACAGATACGCAGTATTTT. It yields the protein CATGERGDLSTDTQYF.

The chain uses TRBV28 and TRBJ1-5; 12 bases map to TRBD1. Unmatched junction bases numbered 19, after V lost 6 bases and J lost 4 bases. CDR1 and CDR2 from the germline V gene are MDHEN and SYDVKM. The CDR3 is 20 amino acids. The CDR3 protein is CASRLGGFGTGGEENQPQHF. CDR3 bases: TGTGCCAGCAGGCTAGGAGGCTTCGGGACAGGGGGCGAGGAGAATCAGCCCCAGCATTTT.

The CDR3 region is CASSSPATAQVGYGYTF. The CDR3 DNA is TGTGCCAGTAGTTCCCCCGCGACCGCACAGGTCGGCTATGGCTACACCTTC. The rearrangement links TRBV19 to TRBJ1-2, with a tentative D call TRBD1 (5 bases). V lost 5 bases and J 4 bases, leaving 23 bases between the germline ends. CDR3 length: 17 amino acids. CDR1 LNHDA and CDR2 SQIVND come from the germline V gene (reference sequence).

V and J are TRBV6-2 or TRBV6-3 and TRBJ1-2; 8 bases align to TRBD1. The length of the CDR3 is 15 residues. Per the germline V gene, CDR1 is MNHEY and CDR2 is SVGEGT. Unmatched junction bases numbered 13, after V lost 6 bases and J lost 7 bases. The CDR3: CASSLGQGWVRGYTF. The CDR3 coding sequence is TGTGCCAGCAGCCTCGGACAGGGTTGGGTCCGTGGCTACACCTTC.

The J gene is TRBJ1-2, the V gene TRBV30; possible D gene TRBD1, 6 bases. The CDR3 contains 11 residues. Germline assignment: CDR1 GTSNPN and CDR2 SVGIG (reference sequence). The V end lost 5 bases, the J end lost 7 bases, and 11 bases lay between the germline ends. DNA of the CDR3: TGTGCCTGGCTACAGGGTGCTGGCTACACCTTC. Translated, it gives CAWLQGAGYTF.

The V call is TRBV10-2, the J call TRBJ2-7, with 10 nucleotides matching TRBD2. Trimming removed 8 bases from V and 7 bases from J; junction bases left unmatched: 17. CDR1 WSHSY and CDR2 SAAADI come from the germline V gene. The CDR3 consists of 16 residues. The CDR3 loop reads CASSPSRTSGVLEQYF. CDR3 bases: TGCGCCAGCTCTCCGAGCAGGACTAGCGGCGTCTTGGAGCAGTACTTC.

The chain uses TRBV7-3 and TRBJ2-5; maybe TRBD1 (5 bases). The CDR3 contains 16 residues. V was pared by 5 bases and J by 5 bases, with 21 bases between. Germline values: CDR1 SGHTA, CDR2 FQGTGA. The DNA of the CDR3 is TGTGCCAGCAGCCCACTCGGCTCAGGGTTCGGGGAGACCCAGTACTTC. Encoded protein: CASSPLGSGFGETQYF.

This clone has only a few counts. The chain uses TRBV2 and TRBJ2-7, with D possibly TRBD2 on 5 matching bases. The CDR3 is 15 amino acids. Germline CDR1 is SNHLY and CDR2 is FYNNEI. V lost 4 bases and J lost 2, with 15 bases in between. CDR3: CASSARGGLTYEQYF. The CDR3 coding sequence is TGTGCCAGCAGTGCCCGGGGTGGCCTCACCTACGAGCAGTACTTC.

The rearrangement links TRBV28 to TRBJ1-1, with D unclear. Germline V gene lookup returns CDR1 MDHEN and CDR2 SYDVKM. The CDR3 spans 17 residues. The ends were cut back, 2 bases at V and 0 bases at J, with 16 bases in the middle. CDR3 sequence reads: CASSLTSSSGMNTEAFF. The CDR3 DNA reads TGTGCCAGCAGTTTAACTAGCTCCTCCGGGATGAACACTGAAGCTTTCTTT.

The CDR3 here is CASSPRPIAGKVSYNEQFF. The CDR3 region has the DNA TGTGCCAGCAGTCCGCGCCCGATAGCGGGAAAGGTCTCCTACAATGAGCAGTTCTTC. V and J are TRBV27 and TRBJ2-1; 8 nucleotides line up with TRBD2. The CDR3 has 19 amino acids. With V trimmed by 5 bases and J by 0 bases, 15 bases remained unmatched. Looked up from germline, CDR1 is MNHEY and CDR2 is SMNVEV (reference sequence).